This paragraph reports one T cell receptor beta chain. Every immunoSEQ plate was one replicate of a subset's evenly spread DNA. In the original processing: Because ImmunoSEQ provided only junction sequences with no quality scores, the filtering differed. Sequenced by immunoSEQ multiplex PCR; TCRdb stores in-frame clones only, minus some. V and J calls and clone size are given by that table; D and trimming were obtained from the DNA. The sample yields some 1.4 million clones, around 95% seen once. These data belong to a study of shared clonotypes between healthy human individuals. Across the study: Three CD4 naive, three CD4 memory, two CD8 naive and one CD8 memory plate were used per donor.

Per germline, CDR1 SGHRS and CDR2 YFSETQ. CDR3 size: 18 residues. V gave up 0 bases and J gave up 4 bases; unmatched junction bases: 11. The chain uses TRBV5-1 and TRBJ2-3, with 10 bases fitting TRBD2. This sequence originates from a man aged 30 to 45 in good health. Sequenced material: naive CD4+ T cells sorted from blood. Subset specified: CD45RA+ positively selected. CDR3 loop: CASSLGPSGRRMPDTQYF. The CDR3 DNA reads as TGCGCCAGCAGCTTGGGGCCTAGCGGGAGAAGAATGCCAGATACGCAGTATTTT. Together with reference TRBV5-1 and TRBJ2-3, the CDR3 gives the full variable domain: KAGVTQTPRYLIKTRGQQVTLSCSPISGHRSVSWYQQTPGQGLQFLFEYFSETQRNKGNFPGRFSGRQFSNSRSEMNVSTLELGDSALYLCASSLGPSGRRMPDTQYFGPGTRLTVL.